In this sample, the clone carrying this T cell receptor beta chain turned up a few times. What it recognizes is unknown. This specimen belongs to a study of CD8+ T cells in alopecia areata. For the study at large: Affected scalp percentage gauged treated patients' severity.

Described treatment: oral pan-JAK inhibitor, 5-10 mg twice daily. Study-wide points: Scalp sample sequencing also detects resident alphabeta T cells of normal skin. Under tofacitinib, numerous expanded lesional clonotypes remained detectable in scalp and blood. Scalp clonality, along with expanded CD8+ clones among the top 100, was significantly decreased by tofacitinib.

In each case, RNA was isolated and then reverse transcribed into cDNA as the sequencing template. TCRdb's table, derived via immunoSEQ multiplex PCR, lists solely in-frame clones and lacks some. The sample shows more than 200,000 clones, around three fifths of them seen only once. The ends lost 4 bases at V and 0 bases at J; junction bases unmatched: 4. From germline, CDR1 is SGHTA and CDR2 FQGNSA. The CDR3 has 15 residues. The receptor comes from a human donor with alopecia areata. Sample: CD4+ T cells sorted from blood, taken at week 4, from a patient treated with tofacitinib. The rearrangement joins TRBV7-2 to TRBJ1-1, with TRBD1 identical over 8 bases. CDR3 sequence reads: CASSSRQGMNTEAFF. DNA for the CDR3: TGTGCCAGCAGCTCCCGACAGGGGATGAACACTGAAGCTTTCTTT.